This T cell receptor (beta chain) originates from a study of T cells after yellow fever vaccination. Study-wide results and caveats: Post-booster repertoires again held most primary-vaccination clones (96% CD4, approximately 90% CD8). Across the CD4 and CD8 compartments, a small share of clonotypes was present in both.

Template switching with 5'RACE generated the TCR cDNA and added a universal primer site and UMIs. TCRdb reprocessed the 5' RACE reads with MiXCR, giving one entry per CDR3 protein. This sample carries approximately 74,000 distinct CDR3 sequences, roughly 6.9% of them seen once, and the ten largest clones take roughly a third. This clonotype was observed a few times. Its antigen is not identified. There are 15 residues in the CDR3. V shed 5 bases and J shed 3 bases, with 13 bases lying between them. Sample: CD8+ T cells sorted from PBMCs, taken more than 4 days after the first yellow fever vaccination. The TCR was taken from a young man who received the YFV17D yellow fever vaccine. The rearrangement uses TRBV12-3 or TRBV12-4 and TRBJ2-2, with no clear D. CDR3 nucleotides: TGTGCCAGCAGTGAGGACGGGTGGGACACCGGGGAGCTGTTTTTT. As protein: CASSEDGWDTGELFF.